This T cell receptor beta chain was recorded in a study of blood T cell repertoires in COVID-19. About the study: Samples representing acute and convalescent COVID-19 were sourced from the United States, Italy and Spain. PBMCs, B-cell-depleted T cells, or T cells provided the cDNA or gDNA that made up the material.

In the original workflow: By means of reference gene primer amplification, nucleated cell counts were estimated. Clones were read by immunoSEQ multiplex PCR, and TCRdb kept only the in-frame ones, dropping some. V, J and clone size are taken as reported in that table, and D and trimming were inferred from the DNA itself. The table lists fewer than 650,000 clones, 70% to 90% of them singletons. Germline values: CDR1 SGHRS, CDR2 YFSETQ. CDR3 length equals 14 residues. Trimming removed 1 base at V and 3 bases at J, with 8 bases between. As for this clone: Other DNA sequences in the sample encode the same CDR3.

The chain recombines TRBV5-1 with TRBJ2-1; TRBD1 is a possible D gene (6 bases). The sequence was obtained from a woman aged 45-60 years with COVID-19, enrolled during active disease. What was sequenced was peripheral blood. The CDR3 DNA follows: TGCGCCAGCAGCTTGTCAGGGGACTACAATGAGCAGTTCTTC. Translating it yields CASSLSGDYNEQFF.